A single sample is the source of the 24 T cell receptor beta chains below, sequenced in a study of shared clonotypes between healthy human individuals. Repertoires were generated with immunoSEQ multiplex PCR, while TCRdb's copy carries only in-frame clones and drops some. The sample yields roughly 1 million clones, around three quarters seen once. The sample consisted of memory CD4+ T cells from PBMCs. Documented subset: CD45RA-negative fraction. These TCRs come from a man younger than 35 in good health. Some clones in this sample may be carry-over from other donors' samples.

This chain links TRBV2 with TRBJ2-5, with D perhaps TRBD1 (5 bases). V lost 5 bases to trimming and J lost 4 bases, with 8 bases between them. In germline, CDR1 is SNHLY, CDR2 FYNNEI. The CDR3 is 12 residues long. The CDR3 reads CASSLQGETQYF. The CDR3 DNA follows: TGTGCCAGCAGTCTCCAGGGAGAGACCCAGTACTTC.

The chain employs TRBV7-2 and TRBJ1-3, with D tentatively TRBD1 (6 bases). The CDR3 is 13 amino acids. In germline, CDR1 is SGHTA, CDR2 FQGNSA. With 5 bases removed from V and 7 bases from J, the gap between germline ends came to 12 bases. CDR3 nucleotide sequence: TGTGCCAGCAGCAACCAGGGGAGGAACACCATATATTTT. Translating gives CASSNQGRNTIYF.

The J gene is TRBJ2-7, the V gene TRBV18, with no clear D. Looked up from germline, CDR1 is KGHSH and CDR2 is LQKENI. Trimming took off 3 bases at V and 3 bases at J, with 9 bases between the two ends. CDR3 size: 13 residues. The CDR3 loop is CASSPHPSYEQYF. The CDR3 DNA sequence: TGTGCCAGCTCACCTCATCCTAGCTACGAGCAGTACTTC.

The chain recombines TRBV6-6 with TRBJ2-7, with 11 bases fitting TRBD1. Unmatched junction bases numbered 8, after V lost 5 bases and J lost 2 bases. The CDR3 runs 16 residues. Germline V gives CDR1 MNHNY, CDR2 SVGAGI (reference sequence). The CDR3 sequence is CASSPRPGQGAYEQYF. CDR3 DNA: TGTGCCAGCAGTCCCCGCCCGGGACAGGGGGCCTACGAGCAGTACTTC.

Turning to this clone: The sample has other DNA sequences that encode this CDR3 too. This chain connects TRBV19 to TRBJ2-1, with a possible D match to TRBD2 (5 bases). Germline V gene data show CDR1 as LNHDA and CDR2 as SQIVND (reference sequence). V lost 10 bases to trimming and J lost 8 bases, with 21 bases between them. This CDR3 has 14 residues. CDR3 DNA sequence: TGTGCCACCACGCTGAAGGCGGGTCGGTATGAGCAGTTCTTC. Its translation: CATTLKAGRYEQFF.

The chain is built from TRBV28 and TRBJ1-5, with D unclear. The CDR3 consists of 15 residues. In germline, CDR1 is MDHEN, CDR2 SYDVKM. V was trimmed by 7 bases and J by 4 bases, leaving 17 bases between them. DNA of the CDR3: TGTGCCAGCATTAGAGGTCTTTCCCATAATCAGCCCCAGCATTTT. It is translated as CASIRGLSHNQPQHF.

Details on this clone: The same CDR3 arises from other DNA sequences in this sample as well. The rearrangement uses TRBV5-4 and TRBJ2-1; D gene ambiguous. Per the germline V gene, CDR1 is SGHNT and CDR2 is YYREEE (reference sequence). CDR3 size: 14 residues. V lost 0 bases to trimming and J lost 3 bases, with 7 bases between them. The CDR3 DNA reads TGTGCCAGCAGCTTGGTGGGCAGCTACAATGAGCAGTTCTTC. Protein sequence: CASSLVGSYNEQFF. Drawing the rest from reference TRBV5-4 and TRBJ2-1, the complete variable domain is ETGVTQSPTHLIKTRGQQVTLRCSSQSGHNTVSWYQQALGQGPQFIFQYYREEENGRGNFPPRFSGLQFPNYSSELNVNALELDDSALYLCASSLVGSYNEQFFGPGTRLTVL.

The chain has TRBV19 and TRBJ2-7; a weak D match, TRBD1 (5 bases). CDR3 size: 14 residues. The V end lost 5 bases, the J end lost 0 bases, and 11 bases lay between the germline ends. Germline loops: CDR1 LNHDA, CDR2 SQIVND (reference sequence). CDR3 protein: CASSALGLSYEQYF. Here the CDR3 DNA reads TGTGCCAGTAGTGCCCTGGGGCTCTCCTACGAGCAGTACTTC.

V is TRBV5-5 and J is TRBJ1-2; D not certain. CDR1 is SGHKS and CDR2 is YYEKEE in the germline V gene (reference sequence). There are 15 residues in the CDR3. V lost 0 bases, J lost 7 bases, and 16 bases lay in between. CDR3 loop: CASSLGGSSVVGYTF. CDR3 DNA: TGTGCCAGCAGCTTGGGGGGATCCTCGGTGGTTGGCTACACCTTC.

J is TRBJ2-6 and V is TRBV5-1; 7 bases line up with TRBD1. CDR1 is SGHRS and CDR2 is YFSETQ in the germline V gene. The CDR3 contains 17 residues. J gave up 0 bases and V 4 bases, and 7 bases lay outside the gene matches. The CDR3, as DNA: TGCGCCAGCAGCCCTACGACAGGGACCTCTGGGGCCAACGTCCTGACTTTC. Its protein is CASSPTTGTSGANVLTF. The full variable domain, rest sourced from reference TRBV5-1 and TRBJ2-6, is KAGVTQTPRYLIKTRGQQVTLSCSPISGHRSVSWYQQTPGQGLQFLFEYFSETQRNKGNFPGRFSGRQFSNSRSEMNVSTLELGDSALYLCASSPTTGTSGANVLTFGAGSRLTVL.

This clone has only one observation. J is TRBJ2-5 and V is TRBV5-1; possible D gene TRBD1, 6 bases. CDR1 and CDR2 from the germline V gene are SGHRS and YFSETQ. This CDR3 comprises 14 residues. Trimming took off 4 bases at V and 3 bases at J, with 13 bases between the two ends. CDR3 in DNA: TGCGCCAGCAGCCGCAGGGGTGGCGAAGAGACCCAGTACTTC. This gives the protein CASSRRGGEETQYF.

The chain is built from TRBV27 and TRBJ2-5; perhaps TRBD1 as D (7 bases). The CDR3 extends over 14 amino acids. Germline CDR1 and CDR2: MNHEY and SMNVEV (reference sequence). Trimming removed 6 bases from V and 5 bases from J, with 16 bases in between. The CDR3 nucleotides are TGTGCCAGCAGCTGGAGGGGGCAGGGGGAGACCCAGTACTTC. Residues: CASSWRGQGETQYF.

The rearrangement uses TRBV6-1 and TRBJ2-3; 9 positions match TRBD2. V lost 3 bases to trimming and J lost 2 bases; unmatched junction nucleotides: 6. The CDR3 runs to 16 residues. The V gene's germline CDR1 is MNHNS and CDR2 SASEGT. CDR3 in amino acids: CASSEWVAGDTDTQYF. CDR3 DNA: TGTGCCAGCAGTGAGTGGGTAGCGGGAGACACAGATACGCAGTATTTT.

This clone was seen many times. V and J are TRBV5-6 and TRBJ1-1; no firm D call. Germline values: CDR1 SGHDT, CDR2 YYEEEE. The CDR3 consists of 11 residues. With 0 bases removed from V and 3 bases from J, the gap between germline ends came to 0 bases. CDR3 nucleotides: TGTGCCAGCAGCTTGGACACTGAAGCTTTCTTT. The encoded protein is CASSLDTEAFF.

This clone has more than one count but fewer than ten. The V and J genes are TRBV4-1 and TRBJ1-4; 11 positions agree with TRBD1. Unmatched junction bases numbered 2, after V lost 3 bases and J lost 8 bases. This CDR3 has 14 amino acids. Germline lookup yields CDR1 MGHRA and CDR2 YSYEKL. The CDR3 is CASSQDRGREKLFF. Here the CDR3 DNA reads TGCGCCAGCAGCCAGGACAGGGGGCGAGAAAAACTGTTTTTT.

The rearrangement links TRBV30 to TRBJ1-2; 8 positions match TRBD1. J gave up 6 bases and V 6 bases, and 15 bases lay outside the gene matches. This CDR3 contains 15 residues. CDR1 GTSNPN and CDR2 SVGIG come from the germline V gene (reference sequence). CDR3: CACGGQGGSRDGYTF. For the CDR3, the DNA is TGTGCCTGTGGAGGACAGGGAGGTAGTAGAGATGGCTACACCTTC. The complete variable domain, with remaining parts taken from reference TRBV30 and TRBJ1-2, reads SQTIHQWPATLVQPVGSPLSLECTVEGTSNPNLYWYRQAAGRGLQLLFYSVGIGQISSEVPQNLSASRPQDRQFILSSKKLLLSDSGFYLCACGGQGGSRDGYTFGSGTRLTVV.

This clone was detected only a few times. V usage is TRBV11-3 and J usage is TRBJ1-1; D remains unclear. Trimming removed 4 bases from V and 3 bases from J, with 9 bases in between. CDR3 length: 13 amino acids. The germline V gene has CDR1 SGHNT and CDR2 YENEEA. For the CDR3, the DNA is TGTGCCAGCAGCTCCGTTTCCGACACTGAAGCTTTCTTT. Translation: CASSSVSDTEAFF.

This clone was observed many times. The genes are TRBV27 and TRBJ2-5; TRBD1 or TRBD2 may be the D gene (5 bases each). The V end was cut by 3 bases, the J end by 7 bases, with 18 bases between. The CDR3 spans 15 residues. Germline CDR1 reads MNHEY; CDR2 reads SMNVEV (reference sequence). The CDR3 sequence: CASSFTGAGHRTQYF. DNA of the CDR3: TGTGCCAGCAGTTTCACCGGGGCAGGTCACAGGACCCAGTACTTC.

J is TRBJ1-2 and V is TRBV5-4, with a weak D call TRBD1 (5 bases). Germline V gene lookup returns CDR1 SGHNT and CDR2 YYREEE (reference sequence). V dropped 2 bases and J dropped 8 bases, with 19 bases sitting between them. This CDR3 is 15 amino acids long. The CDR3 coding sequence is TGTGCCAGCAGCTTCGGGACTGCACTGGTAGAAGGCTACACCTTC. Translation gives CASSFGTALVEGYTF.

A remark on this clone: Other nucleotide sequences in the sample specify the same CDR3. The V call is TRBV18, the J call TRBJ1-3, with TRBD1 as a possible D gene (5 bases). The germline V gene encodes CDR1 KGHSH and CDR2 LQKENI. The CDR3 loop spans 15 amino acids. Trimming shortened V by 3 bases and J by 2 bases, and 11 bases separated the two germline ends. For the CDR3, the DNA is TGTGCCAGCTCACCTTCCGGGACGGCTGGAAACACCATATATTTT. The encoded protein is CASSPSGTAGNTIYF.

The rearrangement joins TRBV30 to TRBJ2-2, with D hard to call. CDR3 length equals 12 residues. With 4 bases removed from V and 7 bases from J, the gap between germline ends came to 10 bases. From germline, CDR1 is GTSNPN and CDR2 SVGIG (reference sequence). The CDR3: CAWNGYVGELFF. DNA for the CDR3: TGTGCCTGGAACGGTTATGTCGGGGAGCTGTTTTTT.

The chain links TRBV5-6 to TRBJ2-2; 10 bases match TRBD1. Trimming took 5 bases from V and 6 from J; bases not matched to a gene: 4. CDR3 length: 14 amino acids. Germline V lookup: CDR1 SGHDT, CDR2 YYEEEE. This chain's CDR3 is CASSPDRGAGELFF. In DNA form, the CDR3 reads TGTGCCAGCAGTCCGGACAGGGGGGCCGGGGAGCTGTTTTTT.

DNA for the CDR3: TGCAGCGTTGAAAGGGTGGAAAAACTGTTTTTT. It yields the protein CSVERVEKLFF. V is TRBV29-1 and J is TRBJ1-4, with D hard to call. This CDR3 contains 11 residues. With 2 bases removed from V and 8 bases from J, the gap between germline ends came to 6 bases. CDR1 is SQVTM and CDR2 is ANQGSEA in the germline V gene.

As for this clone: Other nucleotide sequences in the sample specify the same CDR3. V gene TRBV5-1 combines with J gene TRBJ2-2; possibly TRBD2 for D (5 bases). This CDR3 spans 14 amino acids. Trimming cost V 2 bases and J 0 bases, with 5 bases left between them. The germline V gene encodes CDR1 SGHRS and CDR2 YFSETQ. CDR3 loop: CASSLLANTGELFF. The CDR3, as DNA: TGCGCCAGCAGCTTACTAGCGAACACCGGGGAGCTGTTTTTT. Variable domain in full (rest from reference TRBV5-1 and TRBJ2-2): KAGVTQTPRYLIKTRGQQVTLSCSPISGHRSVSWYQQTPGQGLQFLFEYFSETQRNKGNFPGRFSGRQFSNSRSEMNVSTLELGDSALYLCASSLLANTGELFFGEGSRLTVL.